The present entry profiles one T cell receptor beta chain with its context. This clonotype is deemed medium-sized (0.01 to 0.1%). The target of this receptor is not known. The input lacks base qualities; no much larger clone sits a single base away. The data belong to a study of liver allograft versus peripheral blood T cells (TCRdb year 2020). With regard to the full study: The study compared T cell receptor repertoires found within transplanted livers against repertoires in the peripheral blood of liver transplant recipients.

Points the paper makes about the study in general: T cell receptor repertoires inside liver allografts were reported to be different from the repertoires detected in peripheral blood.

Reads for this sample came from an Illumina MiSeq. TCRdb trimmed public reads at Q25 via fastp, called clones via MiXCR and kept in-frame beta chains. Rows merge per CDR3 protein into single entries with the most common DNA and genes. The sample table lists several thousand distinct CDR3 sequences, approximately 15% of them with a count of one. About 8.6% of the sample is held by the ten biggest clonotypes. The CDR3 has 14 amino acids, counting the end cysteine and phenylalanine. Left in the record is the CDR3 DNA by itself, 42 bases read in frame from the first base. Trimming costs V 3 bases and J 3 bases, and their ends lie 11 bases apart. According to the germline V gene, CDR1 reads KGHSH and CDR2 reads LQKENI.

The sequence derives from a human patient who had a liver transplant. Some T cells may be donor cells from the graft after a transplant. The receptor chain draws on TRBV18 and TRBJ1-1; the D segment cannot be called with confidence. CDR3 reads: CASSPPRAYTEAFF. The DNA reads as follows: TGTGCCAGCTCACCCCCTAGGGCGTACACTGAAGCTTTCTTT.